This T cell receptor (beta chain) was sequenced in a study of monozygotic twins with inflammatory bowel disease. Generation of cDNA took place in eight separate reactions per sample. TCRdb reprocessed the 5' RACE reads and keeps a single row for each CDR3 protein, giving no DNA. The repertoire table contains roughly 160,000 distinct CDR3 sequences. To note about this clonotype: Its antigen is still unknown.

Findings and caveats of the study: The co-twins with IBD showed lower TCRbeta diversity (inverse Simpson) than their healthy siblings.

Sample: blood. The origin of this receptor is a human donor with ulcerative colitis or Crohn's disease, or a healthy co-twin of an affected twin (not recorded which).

The CDR3 loop reads CASSSLGSGSKTEQFF. The chain has TRBV27 and TRBJ2-1; TCRdb proposes TRBD2, but this gene call is untestable without DNA. The CDR3 is made up of 16 amino acids. Looked up from germline, CDR1 is MNHEY and CDR2 is SMNVEV (reference sequence).